This passage covers 18 T cell receptor beta chains from one sample sequenced in a study of shared clonotypes between healthy human individuals. Only CD45RO-negative cells positively selected for CCR7 counted as naive CD8 cells, so terminally differentiated effector memory CD45RA+ cells were excluded. Clones were sequenced by immunoSEQ multiplex PCR, and TCRdb holds only the in-frame ones, with some missing. The table has about 2.1 million clones, 80% to 95% seen once. The sequencing sample was made of naive CD8+ T cells from PBMCs. The receptors were sampled from a man aged 18 to 35 in good health. Some clones in this sample may be carry-over from other donors' samples.

The chain is built from TRBV7-8 and TRBJ2-7, with TRBD2 matching 9 bases. J was trimmed by 2 bases and V by 1 base; bases with no gene match: 9. Germline V gene data show CDR1 as SGHVS and CDR2 as FQNEAQ. CDR3 length: 17 amino acids. CDR3 loop: CASSLGRAGGRTYEQYF. The CDR3 coding sequence is TGTGCCAGCAGCTTAGGCCGAGCGGGAGGTAGAACCTACGAGCAGTACTTC.

This chain connects TRBV28 to TRBJ2-7; 7 bases align to TRBD2. V dropped 0 bases and J dropped 6; count of bases not matched to a gene: 11. The CDR3 extends over 16 amino acids. Germline CDR1 MDHEN, CDR2 SYDVKM. CDR3 sequence: CASSLWGEGKDGEQYF. CDR3 coding DNA: TGTGCCAGCAGTTTATGGGGGGAGGGAAAAGATGGCGAGCAGTACTTC.

V gene TRBV4-2 combines with J gene TRBJ2-7; 8 positions match TRBD2. The V segment lost 3 bases and the J segment 3 bases; nucleotides outside the gene matches: 7. This CDR3 is 15 amino acids long. CDR1 LGHNA and CDR2 YNFKEQ come from the germline V gene. The CDR3 loop is CASSQAAGAIYEQYF. The CDR3 DNA reads TGTGCCAGCAGCCAGGCAGCGGGAGCCATCTACGAGCAGTACTTC.

The V gene is TRBV4-1, the J gene TRBJ2-3; 8 positions match TRBD2. CDR3 length: 16 residues. Germline CDR1 reads MGHRA; CDR2 reads YSYEKL. Germline trimming cut 2 bases from V and 4 bases from J; bases unmatched to any gene: 8. This CDR3 reads CASSQSSGRSSDTQYF. The CDR3 DNA follows: TGCGCCAGCAGCCAATCCAGCGGGAGATCTTCAGATACGCAGTATTTT.

The chain combines TRBV5-1 with TRBJ2-1, with 8 positions matching TRBD1. CDR3 length: 14 amino acids. Trimming removed 3 bases from V and 8 bases from J; junction bases left unmatched: 7. Germline V gene data show CDR1 as SGHRS and CDR2 as YFSETQ. The CDR3 loop reads CASSSADRVDEQFF. The DNA of the CDR3 is TGCGCCAGCAGCTCCGCGGACAGGGTGGATGAGCAGTTCTTC.

This chain connects TRBV27 to TRBJ2-5; D perhaps matches TRBD1 (6 bases). The length of the CDR3 is 13 residues. Germline V lookup: CDR1 MNHEY, CDR2 SMNVEV (reference sequence). The V and J ends lost 6 bases and 5 bases respectively, with 13 bases between them. The CDR3 here is CASSHVGAETQYF. DNA of the CDR3: TGTGCCAGCAGCCACGTGGGGGCGGAGACCCAGTACTTC.

A word on this clone: This sample includes further DNA sequences coding for the same CDR3. J is TRBJ2-7 and V is TRBV19; D might be TRBD2 (6 bases). V was shortened by 3 bases and J by 0 bases, with 9 bases between the two germline ends. CDR3 length equals 14 residues. Germline CDR1 LNHDA, CDR2 SQIVND (reference sequence). The CDR3 region is CASSIGGRSYEQYF. CDR3 DNA sequence: TGTGCCAGTAGTATCGGGGGTCGCTCCTACGAGCAGTACTTC.

This clone was recorded once. The V call is TRBV5-1, the J call TRBJ2-1; 8 bases agree with TRBD2. CDR1 and CDR2 from the germline V gene are SGHRS and YFSETQ. Germline trimming cut 4 bases from V and 8 bases from J; bases unmatched to any gene: 11. The CDR3 runs 15 residues. The CDR3 reads CASSPRSGSMDEQFF. The CDR3 DNA reads TGCGCCAGCAGCCCCAGGAGCGGGAGCATGGATGAGCAGTTCTTC.

V is TRBV13 and J is TRBJ2-6; D is ambiguous. V lost 3 bases to trimming and J lost 0 bases, with 6 bases between them. The CDR3 runs 15 residues. Germline values: CDR1 PRHDT, CDR2 FYEKMQ (reference sequence). CDR3 residues: CASSLGYSGANVLTF. The CDR3 DNA follows: TGTGCCAGCAGCTTGGGATACTCTGGGGCCAACGTCCTGACTTTC.

In this sample, this clone turned up once. The same CDR3 arises from other DNA sequences in this sample as well. The V and J genes are TRBV27 and TRBJ2-7, with D perhaps matching TRBD1 or TRBD2 (6 bases each). This CDR3 is 14 amino acids long. Germline V gene sequence: CDR1 MNHEY, CDR2 SMNVEV (reference sequence). The V end lost 6 bases, the J end lost 1 base, and 13 bases lay between the germline ends. In nucleotides, the CDR3 is TGTGCCAGCAGCCCAATAGGGGGGTCCTACGAGCAGTACTTC. It specifies CASSPIGGSYEQYF.

V gene TRBV9 combines with J gene TRBJ1-3; D might be TRBD1 (5 bases). Germline CDR1 reads SGDLS; CDR2 reads YYNGEE. This CDR3 spans 16 amino acids. Trimming removed 1 base from V and 0 bases from J, with 11 bases in between. DNA of the CDR3: TGTGCCAGCAGCGTAACAGGCCTTAACTCTGGAAACACCATATATTTT. It translates to CASSVTGLNSGNTIYF.

The chain links TRBV27 to TRBJ1-5; D not resolved. V was clipped by 5 bases and J by 0 bases, with 20 bases between them. This CDR3 is 18 amino acids long. Germline CDR1 is MNHEY and CDR2 is SMNVEV (reference sequence). The CDR3 region has the DNA TGTGCCAGCAGTCCCCGGACGCGAACAGTCACTAGCAATCAGCCCCAGCATTTT. Translated, it gives CASSPRTRTVTSNQPQHF.

The chain combines TRBV27 with TRBJ1-4; D uncertain. Germline lookup yields CDR1 MNHEY and CDR2 SMNVEV (reference sequence). The CDR3 sequence is 13 residues long. Between the trimmed V and J ends, which lost 5 bases and 0 bases, there was a span of 4 bases. The CDR3 coding sequence is TGTGCCAGCAGTCCGCCAACTAATGAAAAACTGTTTTTT. Translated, it gives CASSPPTNEKLFF. The whole variable domain, remainder taken from reference TRBV27 and TRBJ1-4, is EAQVTQNPRYLITVTGKKLTVTCSQNMNHEYMSWYRQDPGLGLRQIYYSMNVEVTDKGDVPEGYKVSRKEKRNFPLILESPSPNQTSLYFCASSPPTNEKLFFGSGTQLSVL.

V usage is TRBV5-1 and J usage is TRBJ2-2, with D unclear. Germline V gives CDR1 SGHRS, CDR2 YFSETQ. Trimming stripped 6 bases from V and 4 bases from J, with 13 bases between. The CDR3 is 14 amino acids. Written as DNA, the CDR3 is TGCGCCAGCACCGGCCCCGACTCCACCGGGGAGCTGTTTTTT. Its protein product is CASTGPDSTGELFF.

V and J are TRBV7-9 and TRBJ1-2; TRBD1 is a possible D gene (6 bases). This CDR3 region has 18 residues. The germline V gene has CDR1 SEHNR and CDR2 FQNEAQ (reference sequence). The ends were cut back, 5 bases at V and 0 bases at J, with 22 bases in the middle. The CDR3 coding sequence is TGTGCCAGCAGCCCTCTGAGGGGCAGGGGCGAAGCTAACTATGGCTACACCTTC. The encoded protein is CASSPLRGRGEANYGYTF.

CDR3 sequence (DNA): TGTGCCAGCACCCAAGTGGTGTCTCAAGAGACCCAGTACTTC. As protein: CASTQVVSQETQYF. The rearrangement links TRBV7-2 to TRBJ2-5; D remains unclear. V gave up 7 bases and J gave up 2 bases, with 14 bases separating them. The CDR3 runs to 14 residues. CDR1 is SGHTA, CDR2 FQGNSA, per germline.

This clone was found a few times. This CDR3 is also generated by other DNA sequences in the sample. The rearrangement links TRBV27 to TRBJ1-1; D remains unclear. The V gene's germline CDR1 is MNHEY and CDR2 SMNVEV (reference sequence). The CDR3 extends over 14 amino acids. The V end was cut by 3 bases, the J end by 0 bases, with 8 bases between. The CDR3 spells CASSLRTVNTEAFF. The CDR3 DNA reads as TGTGCCAGCAGTTTGAGGACGGTGAACACTGAAGCTTTCTTT.

The chain links TRBV9 to TRBJ2-6; weak D call: TRBD1 (6 bases). The CDR3 covers 19 residues. V lost 3 bases and J lost 0, with 19 bases in between. The V gene's germline CDR1 is SGDLS and CDR2 YYNGEE. CDR3 nucleotides: TGTGCCAGCAGCGGGCGGACAGATAAATTTGACTCTGGGGCCAACGTCCTGACTTTC. This encodes CASSGRTDKFDSGANVLTF.